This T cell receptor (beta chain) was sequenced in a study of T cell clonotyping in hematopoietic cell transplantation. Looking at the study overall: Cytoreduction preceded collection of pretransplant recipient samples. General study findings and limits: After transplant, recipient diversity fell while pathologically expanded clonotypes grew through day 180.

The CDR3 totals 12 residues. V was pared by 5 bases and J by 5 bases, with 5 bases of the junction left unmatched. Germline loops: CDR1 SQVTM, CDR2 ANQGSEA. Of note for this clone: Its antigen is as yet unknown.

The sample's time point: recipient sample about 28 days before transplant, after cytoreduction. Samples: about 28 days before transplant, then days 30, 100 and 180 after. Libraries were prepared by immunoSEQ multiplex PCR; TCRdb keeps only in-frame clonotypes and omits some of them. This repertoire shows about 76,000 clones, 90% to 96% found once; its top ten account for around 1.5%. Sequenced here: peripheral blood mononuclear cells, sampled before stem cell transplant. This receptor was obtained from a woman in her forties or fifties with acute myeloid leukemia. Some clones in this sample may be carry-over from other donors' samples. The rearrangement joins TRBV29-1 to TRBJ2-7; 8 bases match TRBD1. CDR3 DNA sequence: TGCAGCGTTAGGCAGGGGGCCCACGAGCAGTACTTC. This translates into CSVRQGAHEQYF.